Listed here are 9 T cell receptor beta chains from one sample, sequenced in a study of blood T cell repertoires in COVID-19 (dated by TCRdb to 2020 to 2021). Libraries were built with the immunoSEQ multiplex PCR assay. TCRdb obtained this table from immuneACCESS and retained in-frame rearrangements with V and J assigned. These tables miss some clones; where compared with another copy, unresolved V genes account for less than half of the shortfall, and the remainder is unexplained. This sample gives around 63,000 clones in total; around 81% of them show up just once. The top ten clonotypes cover under 30% of the sample. The sample comprised peripheral blood. All receptors come from a woman aged 80 or over with active or convalescent COVID-19.

This clone has only a few counts. Additional DNA sequences in this sample encode the identical CDR3. This chain links TRBV4-3 with TRBJ1-4; TRBD1 is a possible D gene (6 bases). Trimming stripped 1 base from V and 8 bases from J, with 11 bases between. Germline-derived CDR1 and CDR2 are LGHNA and YSLEER. The CDR3 is 14 amino acids. The CDR3 loop is CASSQGQGNEKLFF. The CDR3 nucleotides are TGCGCCAGCAGCCAAGGTCAGGGGAACGAAAAACTGTTTTTT.

This sequence joins TRBV3-1 (or the pseudogene TRBV3-2) and TRBJ1-4; a weak D match, TRBD1 (5 bases). V was shortened by 7 bases and J by 11 bases, with 11 bases between the two germline ends. The CDR3 is made up of 11 amino acids. Germline V CDR1 and CDR2: LGHDT, YNNKEL (reference sequence). This CDR3 is CASMIRGKLFF. The CDR3, as DNA: TGTGCCAGCATGATCCGGGGGAAACTGTTTTTT.

The V and J genes are TRBV6-1 and TRBJ1-4; D may be TRBD1 (5 bases). The CDR3 consists of 14 residues. V was shortened by 5 bases and J by 5 bases, with 12 bases between the two germline ends. In germline, CDR1 is MNHNS, CDR2 SASEGT. DNA for the CDR3: TGTGCCAGCAGTTATGTGCAGGGAAATGAAAAACTGTTTTTT. Translated, it gives CASSYVQGNEKLFF.

The chain couples TRBV5-1 to TRBJ1-3; D gene unclear. Germline V lookup: CDR1 SGHRS, CDR2 YFSETQ. Trimming removed 6 bases from V and 0 bases from J, with 16 bases in between. This CDR3 comprises 16 residues. CDR3 sequence: CASKEGPGLSGNTIYF. CDR3 nucleotides: TGCGCCAGCAAAGAGGGTCCAGGCCTCTCTGGAAACACCATATATTTT.

The genes are TRBV10-1 and TRBJ2-1, with a tentative D call TRBD1 (6 bases). From germline, CDR1 is WNHNN and CDR2 SYGVQD (reference sequence). Trimming stripped 4 bases from V and 0 bases from J, with 10 bases between. The CDR3 contains 15 residues. CDR3 coding DNA: TGCGCCAGCAGTGCTGGGGGCTACTCCTACAATGAGCAGTTCTTC. Its protein is CASSAGGYSYNEQFF.

CDR3 residues: CASSVSPPGVAGNTIYF. CDR3 DNA: TGTGCCAGCAGCGTATCCCCCCCCGGGGTGGCTGGAAACACCATATATTTT. This chain connects TRBV9 to TRBJ1-3; D ambiguous. CDR1 is SGDLS, CDR2 YYNGEE, per germline. The CDR3 sequence is 17 residues long. V was shortened by 1 base and J by 2 bases, with 16 bases between the two germline ends.

The chain uses TRBV14 and TRBJ1-2; tentative D call: TRBD1 (5 bases). Germline loops: CDR1 SGHDN, CDR2 FVKESK. The CDR3 length is 13 residues. V was clipped by 1 base and J by 5 bases, with 8 bases between them. The CDR3 sequence is CASSQGGGYGYTF. The CDR3 DNA reads as TGTGCCAGCAGCCAAGGGGGGGGATATGGCTACACCTTC.

This chain joins TRBV5-5 and TRBJ1-1, with 7 nucleotides matching TRBD1. The CDR3 is made up of 15 amino acids. V lost 5 bases and J lost 1; bases outside the gene matches: 8. Germline CDR1 SGHKS, CDR2 YYEKEE (reference sequence). The CDR3: CASSVTRQGNTEAFF. CDR3 nucleotides: TGTGCCAGCAGTGTTACGAGACAGGGGAACACTGAAGCTTTCTTT. The complete variable domain, with remaining parts taken from reference TRBV5-5 and TRBJ1-1, reads DAGVTQSPTHLIKTRGQQVTLRCSPISGHKSVSWYQQVLGQGPQFIFQYYEKEERGRGNFPDRFSARQFPNYSSELNVNALLLGDSALYLCASSVTRQGNTEAFFGQGTRLTVV.

The chain has TRBV24-1 and TRBJ2-3; TRBD2 might be the D (6 bases). The germline V gene encodes CDR1 KGHDR and CDR2 SFDVKD. The CDR3 has 18 residues. V was shortened by 0 bases and J by 0 bases, with 15 bases between the two germline ends. CDR3 bases: TGTGCCACCAGTGATTTGCATGTGGCTAGCGTTAGCACAGATACGCAGTATTTT. This gives the protein CATSDLHVASVSTDTQYF.